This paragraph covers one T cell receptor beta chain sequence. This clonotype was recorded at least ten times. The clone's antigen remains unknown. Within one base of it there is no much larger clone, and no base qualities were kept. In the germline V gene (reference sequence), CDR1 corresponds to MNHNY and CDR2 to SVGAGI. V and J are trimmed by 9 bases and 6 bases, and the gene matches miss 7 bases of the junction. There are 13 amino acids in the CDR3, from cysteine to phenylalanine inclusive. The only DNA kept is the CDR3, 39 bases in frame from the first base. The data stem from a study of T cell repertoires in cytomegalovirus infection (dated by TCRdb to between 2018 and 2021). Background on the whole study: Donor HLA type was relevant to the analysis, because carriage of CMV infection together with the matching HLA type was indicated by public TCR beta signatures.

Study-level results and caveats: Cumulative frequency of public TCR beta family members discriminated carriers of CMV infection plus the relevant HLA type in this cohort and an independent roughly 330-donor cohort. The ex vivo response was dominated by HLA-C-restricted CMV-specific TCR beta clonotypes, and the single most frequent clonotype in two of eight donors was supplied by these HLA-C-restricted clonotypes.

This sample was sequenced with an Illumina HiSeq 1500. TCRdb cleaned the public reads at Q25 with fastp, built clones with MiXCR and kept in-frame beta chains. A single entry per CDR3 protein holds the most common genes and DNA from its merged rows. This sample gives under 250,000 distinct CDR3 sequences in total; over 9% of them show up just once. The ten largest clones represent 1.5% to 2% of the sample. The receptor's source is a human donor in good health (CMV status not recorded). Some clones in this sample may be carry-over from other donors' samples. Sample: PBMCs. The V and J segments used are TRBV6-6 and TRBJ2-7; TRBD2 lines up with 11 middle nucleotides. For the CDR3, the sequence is CASRTSGSSEQYF. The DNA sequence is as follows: TGTGCCAGTCGTACTAGCGGGAGCTCCGAGCAGTACTTC.